This TCR beta chain was profiled in a study of CD8+ T cells in alopecia areata (dated by TCRdb to about 2018). With respect to the entire study: To study T cell clonal expansion in alopecia areata, the researchers applied high-throughput TCRbeta sequencing to both the C3H/HeJ mouse model and human patients. In humans, TCRbeta sequencing was performed on scalp tissue and on sorted CD4+ and CD8+ peripheral blood T cells from healthy controls and from patients with patchy or totalis/universalis alopecia areata. Scalp clonality was compared among normal scalp (n=4), patchy alopecia areata scalp (n=8), and alopecia totalis/universalis scalp (n=8). RNA came from the PAXgene miRNA kit for fixed scalp, the miRNeasy kit for PBMCs, and the RNeasy kit for mouse skin. TCRbeta CDR3 regions were amplified by immunoSEQ multiplex PCR with 35 Vbeta forward and 13 Jbeta reverse primers.

The V end loses 5 bases and the J end loses 4 bases, and a stretch of 11 bases separates them. Spanning cysteine to phenylalanine, the CDR3 consists of 13 amino acids. CDR3 DNA only is kept here, 39 bases in frame from base 1. Taken from the germline V gene, the CDR1 and CDR2 loops are SQVTM and ANQGSEA. The study at large found these results: TCR sequences shared between patients were less clear than in mice, possibly partly because of HLA diversity in the patient population. Lesional scalp, especially in alopecia totalis/universalis, showed higher clonality and more expanded CD8+ clones than normal scalp, suggesting antigenic drive. Unlike mouse skin, where gammadelta T cells dominate, normal human skin contains resident alphabeta T cells that get sequenced too, which complicates analysis of the scalp TCR repertoire.

After PBMCs were isolated by density centrifugation and stained for CD3, CD4 and CD8, a FACSAria was used to sort CD4+ and CD8+ T cells. Scalp biopsies and blood samples were provided by unaffected controls. Note on this clone: Its antigen target is currently unknown. No quality values exist for individual bases; no much larger clone is one base distant.

The library relied on the immunoSEQ multiplex PCR assay. To provide template for TCR sequencing, every sample had RNA extracted and reverse transcribed into cDNA. First-strand cDNA was synthesized with SuperScript III using a 2:1 mix of oligo-dT and random hexamers. A synthetic immune receptor repertoire was used to measure amplification bias, and any remaining bias was corrected computationally. The authors' analysis ran thus. Raw reads were preprocessed for error removal, and CDR3 was defined according to IMGT conventions as running from the conserved cysteine to phenylalanine. Clonality was computed as 1 minus the Shannon entropy, with the entropy normalized by log2 of the number of productive unique TCRs. CD4 or CD8 identity of scalp clones was inferred by cross-referencing scalp TCRbeta sequences with sorted blood CD4 and CD8 repertoires. What TCRdb holds here is the immuneACCESS table cut down to in-frame rearrangements. Part of the clones is not present; checked against another copy, under half of the missing clones reflect an unresolved V gene, and the others are unexplained. V and J calls and clone size are given by that table; D and trimming were obtained from the DNA. Within this sample are some 150,000 clones, with around two thirds of them counted one time only. Of the sample, 35% to 40% is held by the ten largest clones.

This clonotype was sampled from a human donor in good health. In this chain, TRBV29-1 is recombined with TRBJ2-2, with the D gene not confidently named. The sample taken for sequencing was CD8+ T cells sorted from blood. The bases are TGCAGCGTTTCTCCAGGCGGCACCGGGGAGCTGTTTTTT. It codes for CSVSPGGTGELFF.